These 7 T cell receptor beta chains share one sample of origin, sequenced in a study of identical twins. In TCRdb, the 5' RACE reads were re-called with MiXCR into one record per CDR3 protein. Seen here are 600,000 to 800,000 distinct CDR3 sequences, 21% observed once, and the top ten hold more than 4%. The sample was also linked to a second study, of T cells expressing NK-cell markers.

The sample taken for sequencing was PBMCs. The receptors derive from a woman in her late teens or twenties in good health.

V and J are TRBV12-3 or TRBV12-4 and TRBJ2-5; perhaps TRBD2 as D (5 bases). This CDR3 contains 16 residues. V dropped 6 bases and J dropped 4 bases, with 21 bases sitting between them. CDR3 DNA sequence: TGTGCCAGCAGCCTGAGTAAAGGGAAGGGAGTAGAGACCCAGTACTTC. Its translation is CASSLSKGKGVETQYF.

The V gene is TRBV20-1, the J gene TRBJ2-3; 16 nucleotides line up with TRBD2. The CDR3 is 17 amino acids. The J segment lost 3 bases and the V segment lost 5 bases, leaving 8 bases of the junction unmatched. Germline V gene sequence: CDR1 DFQATT, CDR2 SNEGSKA (reference sequence). The CDR3 nucleotides are TGCAGTGCTGATGGGACTAGCGGGGGGGAAGCAACAGATACGCAGTATTTT. Protein product: CSADGTSGGEATDTQYF.

This clonotype was seen ten or more times. V gene TRBV9 combines with J gene TRBJ2-2; D is perhaps TRBD2 (5 bases). V was pared by 0 bases and J by 5 bases, with 11 bases between. CDR1 is SGDLS and CDR2 is YYNGEE in the germline V gene. The length of the CDR3 is 15 residues. The CDR3 protein is CASSVDTGGTGELFF. CDR3 nucleotide sequence: TGTGCCAGCAGCGTAGACACCGGCGGGACCGGGGAGCTGTTTTTT.

This clonotype turned up a few times. The chain recombines TRBV7-2 with TRBJ2-3; D is unresolved. The germline V gene has CDR1 SGHTA and CDR2 FQGNSA. CDR3 length: 13 residues. V dropped 5 bases and J dropped 6 bases, with 12 bases sitting between them. CDR3 in amino acids: CASSRADKDTQYF. The CDR3 region has the DNA TGTGCCAGCAGCCGGGCAGACAAGGATACGCAGTATTTT. The entire variable domain, with the rest obtained from reference TRBV7-2 and TRBJ2-3, is as follows: GAGVSQSPSNKVTEKGKDVELRCDPISGHTALYWYRQSLGQGLEFLIYFQGNSAPDKSGLPSDRFSAERTGGSVSTLTIQRTQQEDSAVYLCASSRADKDTQYFGPGTRLTVL.

This clonotype turned up a few times. The gene calls are TRBV5-1 and TRBJ2-7, with D uncertain. Germline loops: CDR1 SGHRS, CDR2 YFSETQ. This CDR3 is 15 amino acids long. V was cut by 5 bases and J by 1 base, with 16 bases left in between. The CDR3 region is CASRASLDGSYEQYF. Here the CDR3 DNA reads TGCGCCAGCAGGGCCTCTTTGGACGGTTCCTACGAGCAGTACTTC.

Many counts were recorded for this clonotype. V and J are TRBV5-1 and TRBJ1-5; no clear D gene. V dropped 4 bases and J dropped 5 bases, with 10 bases sitting between them. Germline lookup yields CDR1 SGHRS and CDR2 YFSETQ. The CDR3 sequence is 13 residues long. CDR3 region: CASSLDGDQPQHF. CDR3 bases: TGCGCCAGCAGCCTGGACGGAGATCAGCCCCAGCATTTT.

This clonotype has more than one count but fewer than ten. The chain combines TRBV7-6 with TRBJ2-2; D possibly matches TRBD1 or TRBD2 (6 bases each). Trimming pared 1 base from V and 5 bases from J, leaving 11 bases between. CDR3 length equals 15 residues. Germline CDR1 is SGHVS and CDR2 is FNYEAQ. CDR3 protein: CASSLVRGETGELFF. The CDR3 region has the DNA TGTGCCAGCAGCTTAGTAAGGGGGGAGACCGGGGAGCTGTTTTTT.